A selection of T cell receptor beta chains follows, all from one sample in a study of CD4+ T cells in melanoma. Clones were read by immunoSEQ multiplex PCR, and TCRdb kept only the in-frame ones, dropping some. The sample records 7,500 to 10,000 clones, roughly three quarters being singletons. The sequenced sample was peripheral blood. All receptors derive from a human donor with melanoma. Both conserved end residues are part of each CDR3. A D gene is named only where the DNA matches it firmly. Clone size is given for some rows only: seen once, a few or many times, or a class if the clone is expanded.

D gene: .
clone size: .
V gene: TRBV5-1
J gene: TRBJ1-1
CDR3 DNA: TGCGCCAGCAGCTTGGCCACACGGATAAACACTGAAGCTTTCTTT
CDR3 protein: CASSLATRINTEAFF

D gene: .
clone size: .
V gene: TRBV19
J gene: TRBJ1-5
CDR3 DNA: TGTGCCAGTAGTAGGGCAGAGAATCAGCCCCAGCATTTT
CDR3 protein: CASSRAENQPQHF

D gene: TRBD2
clone size: .
V gene: TRBV7-2
J gene: TRBJ2-1
CDR3 DNA: TGTGCCAGCAGCCCCCGGTTAGCGGGGGGGCGAGAGCAGTTCTTC
CDR3 protein: CASSPRLAGGREQFF

D gene: .
clone size: .
V gene: TRBV11-3
J gene: TRBJ2-7
CDR3 DNA: TGTGCCAGCAGCGTATTTTACGAGCAGTACTTC
CDR3 protein: CASSVFYEQYF

D gene: .
clone size: medium-sized
V gene: TRBV19
J gene: TRBJ2-5
CDR3 DNA: TGTGCCAGTAGTACAGGGAACCAAGAGACCCAGTACTTC
CDR3 protein: CASSTGNQETQYF

D gene: .
clone size: .
V gene: TRBV11-2
J gene: TRBJ2-1
CDR3 DNA: TGTGCCAGCAGCTCCGAAATAACAGGGGGACTAGTCAATGAGCAGTTCTTC
CDR3 protein: CASSSEITGGLVNEQFF

D gene: TRBD1
clone size: medium-sized
V gene: TRBV7-2
J gene: TRBJ2-7
CDR3 DNA: TGTGCCAGCAACGACCGGGACAGGGGATCCTACGAGCAGTACTTC
CDR3 protein: CASNDRDRGSYEQYF

D gene: .
clone size: .
V gene: TRBV29-1
J gene: TRBJ2-6
CDR3 DNA: TGCAGCGCGTTCTCTGGGGCCAACGTCCTGACTTTC
CDR3 protein: CSAFSGANVLTF

D gene: .
clone size: .
V gene: TRBV4-3
J gene: TRBJ2-7
CDR3 DNA: TGCGCCAGCAGCCAAGATCGTGTAGAGTTGCAGTACTTC
CDR3 protein: CASSQDRVELQYF

D gene: TRBD1
clone size: .
V gene: TRBV7-2
J gene: TRBJ2-5
CDR3 DNA: TGTGCCAGCAGCTTAGCGGGGGGACAGGGCGGAGAGACCCAGTACTTC
CDR3 protein: CASSLAGGQGGETQYF

D gene: TRBD2
clone size: .
V gene: TRBV7-2
J gene: TRBJ2-7
CDR3 DNA: TGTGCCAGCATACATAGCGGGGGGGCGTACGAGCAGTACTTC
CDR3 protein: CASIHSGGAYEQYF

D gene: .
clone size: .
V gene: TRBV30
J gene: TRBJ1-4
CDR3 DNA: TGTGCCTGGAGGGGCCCTGTCCGGAATGAAAAACTGTTTTTT
CDR3 protein: CAWRGPVRNEKLFF

D gene: .
clone size: .
V gene: TRBV6-6
J gene: TRBJ1-5
CDR3 DNA: TGTGCCAGCACGGATGCAGGGAGCAATCAGCCCCAGCATTTT
CDR3 protein: CASTDAGSNQPQHF

D gene: .
clone size: .
V gene: TRBV11-1
J gene: TRBJ1-2
CDR3 DNA: TGTGCCAGCAGCTCCAGAAACACCGGTGGCTACACCTTC
CDR3 protein: CASSSRNTGGYTF

D gene: TRBD1
clone size: .
V gene: TRBV4-1
J gene: TRBJ1-1
CDR3 DNA: TGCGCCAGCAGCCCCAGGGGCGGGACAGGGAACACTGAAGCTTTCTTT
CDR3 protein: CASSPRGGTGNTEAFF

D gene: TRBD1
clone size: few
V gene: TRBV7-8
J gene: TRBJ2-1
CDR3 DNA: TGTGCCAGCGGTGCCGTCACAGGGGTTTACAATGAGCAGTTCTTC
CDR3 protein: CASGAVTGVYNEQFF

D gene: .
clone size: .
V gene: TRBV19
J gene: TRBJ2-7
CDR3 DNA: TGTGCCAGTAGTGCAGGGGATGCTCGCGAGCAGTACTTC
CDR3 protein: CASSAGDAREQYF

D gene: TRBD1
clone size: .
V gene: TRBV18
J gene: TRBJ2-1
CDR3 DNA: TGTGCCAGCTCGTCCGGGACAGGGGGTTTCAATGAGCAGTTCTTC
CDR3 protein: CASSSGTGGFNEQFF

D gene: .
clone size: medium-sized
V gene: TRBV6-5
J gene: TRBJ1-5
CDR3 DNA: TGTGCCAGCAGCCTTGGGACATTTAGCAATCAGCCCCAGCATTTT
CDR3 protein: CASSLGTFSNQPQHF

D gene: .
clone size: .
V gene: TRBV20-1
J gene: TRBJ1-2
CDR3 DNA: TGCAGTGCTAGTTACAGGGTTGGCTACACCTTC
CDR3 protein: CSASYRVGYTF

D gene: .
clone size: .
V gene: TRBV7-2
J gene: TRBJ2-3
CDR3 DNA: TGTGCCAGCAGCTTAGGCACAGATACGCAGTATTTT
CDR3 protein: CASSLGTDTQYF

D gene: .
clone size: few
V gene: TRBV7-3
J gene: TRBJ2-3
CDR3 DNA: TGTGCCAGCAGCTTCCAGGGTGGCACAGATACGCAGTATTTT
CDR3 protein: CASSFQGGTDTQYF

D gene: .
clone size: few
V gene: TRBV5-1
J gene: TRBJ1-4
CDR3 DNA: TGCGCCAGCAGCTTGGGGTTAGTTAATGAAAAACTGTTTTTT
CDR3 protein: CASSLGLVNEKLFF

D gene: .
clone size: once
V gene: TRBV5-4
J gene: TRBJ2-7
CDR3 DNA: TGTGCCAGCAGCTTTGGCCTGGGTTCCTACGAGCAGTACTTC
CDR3 protein: CASSFGLGSYEQYF

D gene: TRBD1
clone size: .
V gene: TRBV5-4
J gene: TRBJ1-3
CDR3 DNA: TGTGCCAGCAGCTTTGGGGGACAGGGGTTTGGCACCATATATTTT
CDR3 protein: CASSFGGQGFGTIYF

D gene: .
clone size: .
V gene: TRBV5-1
J gene: TRBJ2-5
CDR3 DNA: TGCGCCAGCAGCTTGGCTTACGGATTCCAAGAGACCCAGTACTTC
CDR3 protein: CASSLAYGFQETQYF

D gene: TRBD1
clone size: once
V gene: TRBV10-3
J gene: TRBJ2-7
CDR3 DNA: TGTGCCATCAGTGAGGCCGCCGGGACAGGATCCTACGAGCAGTACTTC
CDR3 protein: CAISEAAGTGSYEQYF

D gene: TRBD1
clone size: .
V gene: TRBV4-1
J gene: TRBJ2-2
CDR3 DNA: TGCGCCAGCAGCCAAACCCCGGGACAGGCGAACACCGGGGAGCTGTTTTTT
CDR3 protein: CASSQTPGQANTGELFF

D gene: TRBD1
clone size: .
V gene: TRBV9
J gene: TRBJ2-1
CDR3 DNA: TGTGCCAGCAGCCCCAACACAGGGGGTTTGGAGCAGTTCTTC
CDR3 protein: CASSPNTGGLEQFF

D gene: .
clone size: few
V gene: TRBV27
J gene: TRBJ1-5
CDR3 DNA: TGTGCCAGCAGGGCAGGGAATCAGCCCCAGCATTTT
CDR3 protein: CASRAGNQPQHF

D gene: .
clone size: .
V gene: TRBV28
J gene: TRBJ1-2
CDR3 DNA: TGTGCCAGCAGAGGCGGCAGTATTGGCGGCTACACCTTC
CDR3 protein: CASRGGSIGGYTF

D gene: .
clone size: .
V gene: TRBV9
J gene: TRBJ2-7
CDR3 DNA: TGTGCCAGCAGCGTGGGAGGGGGGTTCGACGAGCAGTACTTC
CDR3 protein: CASSVGGGFDEQYF

D gene: .
clone size: few
V gene: TRBV7-6
J gene: TRBJ1-1
CDR3 DNA: TGTGCCAGCAGCTCGGACACGAACACTGAAGCTTTCTTT
CDR3 protein: CASSSDTNTEAFF

D gene: .
clone size: few
V gene: TRBV19
J gene: TRBJ1-5
CDR3 DNA: TGTGCCAGTAGTATAGATCGAGGGAATCAGCCCCAGCATTTT
CDR3 protein: CASSIDRGNQPQHF

D gene: .
clone size: .
V gene: TRBV2
J gene: TRBJ1-5
CDR3 DNA: TGTGCCAGCAGTGATCGTCGGCCTCGGGGAAATCAGCCCCAGCATTTT
CDR3 protein: CASSDRRPRGNQPQHF

D gene: TRBD1
clone size: .
V gene: TRBV5-4
J gene: TRBJ2-7
CDR3 DNA: TGTGCCAGCAGCCGGGACAGGGCCATCTACGAGCAGTACTTC
CDR3 protein: CASSRDRAIYEQYF

D gene: TRBD2
clone size: many
V gene: TRBV30
J gene: TRBJ2-7
CDR3 DNA: TGTGCCCTCGTCGCGGGGGGGCTCTACGAGCAGTACTTC
CDR3 protein: CALVAGGLYEQYF

D gene: .
clone size: few
V gene: TRBV27
J gene: TRBJ2-2
CDR3 DNA: TGTGCCAGCAGTACCGGGGGGCTCTCCGGGGAGCTGTTTTTT
CDR3 protein: CASSTGGLSGELFF

D gene: TRBD1
clone size: .
V gene: TRBV5-8
J gene: TRBJ1-3
CDR3 DNA: TGTGCCAGCAGCGCGACAGGGATGTTGGTTTTTTCGTTGGACACCATATATTTT
CDR3 protein: CASSATGMLVFSLDTIYF

D gene: TRBD1
clone size: once
V gene: TRBV18
J gene: TRBJ1-2
CDR3 DNA: TGTGCCAGCTCACCACGGTCCGGGACAGGTCTCCAAACCTATGGCTACACCTTC
CDR3 protein: CASSPRSGTGLQTYGYTF

D gene: TRBD1
clone size: .
V gene: TRBV5-1
J gene: TRBJ1-4
CDR3 DNA: TGCGCCAGCAGCTTACGACAGGGAGGGGCAACTAATGAAAAACTGTTTTTT
CDR3 protein: CASSLRQGGATNEKLFF

D gene: TRBD2
clone size: .
V gene: TRBV7-2
J gene: TRBJ2-5
CDR3 DNA: TGTGCCAGCAGCTTAGGTCAGGGGACTAGCTTTGAGACCCAGTACTTC
CDR3 protein: CASSLGQGTSFETQYF

D gene: .
clone size: .
V gene: TRBV19
J gene: TRBJ1-5
CDR3 DNA: TGTGCCAGTAAACAGGGCAGGATTCAGCCCCAGCATTTT
CDR3 protein: CASKQGRIQPQHF

D gene: TRBD1
clone size: .
V gene: TRBV29-1
J gene: TRBJ1-3
CDR3 DNA: TGCAGCGTGGAGGACAGGCGGAACACCATATATTTT
CDR3 protein: CSVEDRRNTIYF

D gene: TRBD2
clone size: .
V gene: TRBV4-2
J gene: TRBJ2-5
CDR3 DNA: TGTGCCAGCAGCCAACGAACCGGGACTAGCGGGGCCTACCACGAGACCCAGTACTTC
CDR3 protein: CASSQRTGTSGAYHETQYF

D gene: .
clone size: .
V gene: TRBV5-1
J gene: TRBJ2-7
CDR3 DNA: TGCGCCAGCAGCTTTTTAACAGCCTACGAGCAGTACTTC
CDR3 protein: CASSFLTAYEQYF

D gene: .
clone size: .
V gene: TRBV5-1
J gene: TRBJ2-2
CDR3 DNA: TGCGCCAGCAGCTTGGAATATGGGGCTGCCGGGGAGCTGTTTTTT
CDR3 protein: CASSLEYGAAGELFF

D gene: .
clone size: .
V gene: TRBV6-1
J gene: TRBJ1-1
CDR3 DNA: TGTGCCAGCAGTGAGCACCGTGGGGGATACACTGAAGCTTTCTTT
CDR3 protein: CASSEHRGGYTEAFF

D gene: TRBD1
clone size: .
V gene: TRBV19
J gene: TRBJ2-1
CDR3 DNA: TGTGCCAGTAGTATAAGGGGGCCCAACAATGAGCAGTTCTTC
CDR3 protein: CASSIRGPNNEQFF